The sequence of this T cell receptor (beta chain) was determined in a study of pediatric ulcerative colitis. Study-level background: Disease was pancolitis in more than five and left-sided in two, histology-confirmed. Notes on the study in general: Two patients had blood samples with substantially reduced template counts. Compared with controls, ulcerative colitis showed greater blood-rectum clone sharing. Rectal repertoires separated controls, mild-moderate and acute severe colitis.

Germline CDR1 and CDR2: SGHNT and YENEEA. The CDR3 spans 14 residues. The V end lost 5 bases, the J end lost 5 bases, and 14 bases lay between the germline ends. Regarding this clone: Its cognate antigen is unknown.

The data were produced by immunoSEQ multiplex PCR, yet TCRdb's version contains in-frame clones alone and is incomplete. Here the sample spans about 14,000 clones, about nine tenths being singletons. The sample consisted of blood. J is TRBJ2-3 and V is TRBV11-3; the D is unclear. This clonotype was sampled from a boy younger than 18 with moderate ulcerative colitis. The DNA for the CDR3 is TGTGCCAGCAGCCCCTACCAAAAGGGAGATACGCAGTATTTT. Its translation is CASSPYQKGDTQYF.